The 32 T cell receptor beta chains below were found in one sample sequenced in a study of tumor-infiltrating lymphocytes in primary liver carcinoma. From 20-30 mg of unsorted bulk tissue, DNA and RNA were co-extracted together. TCR beta cDNA was prepared out of roughly 0.45 ug total RNA by means of a constant-region primer. Sequencing libraries for TCR beta derived from three nested multiplex PCR rounds that used slightly modified ARM-PCR. With TRBV1-TRBV30 forward primers and a C-beta reverse primer, the first two PCR rounds were run for approximately 10 cycles each. TCRdb independently ran MiXCR on the multiplex PCR reads; one entry per CDR3 protein. This sample has approximately 120,000 distinct CDR3 sequences; under 65% occur once, and the top ten carry about 8%. Input material: liver tumor tissue from sampling region 3. Subset given: tumor region T3, left-lateral pole. The receptors were gathered from a woman aged 60-75 years with primary liver carcinoma and hepatitis B virus infection.

This clonotype was detected ten times or more. Since a much larger clone is just one base distant, this may be a read error. The chain uses TRBV6-2 or TRBV6-3 and TRBJ2-3; D call uncertain. The CDR3 is made up of 15 amino acids. The germline V gene has CDR1 MNHEY and CDR2 SVGEGT. DNA for the CDR3: TGTGCCAGCAGTTACGCGGAAACCCGCACAGATGCGCAGTATTTT. It yields the protein CASSYAETRTDAQYF.

This clonotype is categorized as medium-sized (0.01 to 0.1%). The rearrangement joins TRBV11-2 to TRBJ1-2; D uncertain. This CDR3 region has 15 residues. Germline assignment: CDR1 SGHAT and CDR2 FQNNGV. V lost 0 bases and J lost 4, with 12 bases in between. In DNA, the CDR3 is TGTGCCAGCAGCTTAGATCCGGGAGCAATCTATGGCTACACCTTC. This sequence encodes CASSLDPGAIYGYTF.

Remarks on this clonotype: This may arise from a read error, as a much more abundant clone is one base away. This chain links TRBV6-6 with TRBJ2-7; unclear D gene. This CDR3 contains 11 residues. In germline, CDR1 is MNHNY, CDR2 SVGAGI (reference sequence). The CDR3 coding sequence is TGTGCCAGCAGCCGGGTCTACGATCAGTACTTC. Translating it yields CASSRVYDQYF.

This clonotype showed up just once. An end of the junction differs from the germline gene, which may be a read error. The CDR3 loop reads CASNLGGTSARGETQYF. CDR3 nucleotides: TGTGCCAGCAACTTAGGAGGGACTAGCGCGAGGGGAGAGACCCAGTACTTC. This chain links TRBV11-1 with TRBJ2-5; 10 bases map to TRBD2. This CDR3 region has 17 residues. CDR1 is SGHAT and CDR2 is FQDESV in the germline V gene (reference sequence). The full variable domain, in which reference TRBV11-1 and TRBJ2-5 provide the parts outside the CDR3, is EAEVAQSPRYKITEKSQAVAFWCDPISGHATLYWYRQILGQGPELLVQFQDESVVDDSQLPKDRFSAERLKGVDSTLKIQPAELGDSAMYLCASNLGGTSARGETQYFGPGTRLLVL.

This clonotype was recorded many times. The chain combines TRBV5-4 with TRBJ1-5, with D uncertain. In germline, CDR1 is SGHNT, CDR2 YYREEE (reference sequence). The CDR3 has 13 residues. The ends were cut back, 4 bases at V and 4 bases at J, with 9 bases in the middle. CDR3 in amino acids: CASSPGPNQPQHF. The DNA of the CDR3 is TGTGCCAGCAGCCCGGGTCCTAATCAGCCCCAGCATTTT.

On this clonotype itself: This CDR3 is missing its conserved last phenylalanine or tryptophan, likely due to a read error. CDR3 in amino acids: CASSSPVNEQYL. The CDR3 coding sequence is TGTGCCAGCAGCTCACCCGTGAATGAGCAGTACCTC. The chain recombines TRBV11-3 with TRBJ2-7; no reliable D call. Trimming stripped 4 bases from V and 7 bases from J, with 11 bases between. CDR3 length: 12 amino acids. CDR1 is SGHNT, CDR2 YENEEA, per germline.

This chain connects TRBV28 to TRBJ2-1, with unresolved D. The ends were cut back, 5 bases at V and 2 bases at J, with 13 bases in the middle. In germline, CDR1 is MDHEN, CDR2 SYDVKM. The CDR3 has 15 residues. Here the CDR3 DNA reads TGTGCCAGCAGTCCCCAGAAAACCCCCTACAATGAGCAGTTCTTC. Its translation is CASSPQKTPYNEQFF.

As to this clonotype: A read error may account for a junction end that differs from germline. The genes are TRBV6-1 and TRBJ1-5; the D is unclear. CDR3 size: 14 residues. Germline CDR1 and CDR2: MNHNS and SASEGT. The CDR3, as DNA: TGTGCCGCTTCGAAGGAGCTCGGCAATCAACCCCAGCATTTT. Amino acids: CAASKELGNQPQHF.

In regard to this clonotype: This sequence may be a read error, since a much larger clone differs from it by one base. V gene TRBV5-4 combines with J gene TRBJ2-7, with unresolved D. The CDR3 spans 15 residues. CDR1 is SGHNT, CDR2 YYREEE, per germline (reference sequence). In DNA form, the CDR3 reads TGTGCCAGGAGCTCACCCGACACTCGCTCCTACGAGCAGTACTTC. Translation gives CARSSPDTRSYEQYF.

This clonotype was counted a single time. This rearrangement joins TRBV20-1 to TRBJ2-1, with 9 bases matching TRBD2. The CDR3 is made up of 18 amino acids. CDR1 is DFQATT and CDR2 is SNEGSKA in the germline V gene (reference sequence). Trimming removed 0 bases from V and 10 bases from J; junction bases left unmatched: 19. This chain's CDR3 is CSARDGLAGFLRRREQFF. The CDR3, as DNA: TGCAGTGCTAGAGATGGCCTAGCGGGATTCCTAAGGCGCAGAGAGCAGTTCTTC.

As to this clonotype: A much larger clone sits a single nucleotide away, making a read error possible. The chain uses TRBV6-1 and TRBJ1-1; maybe TRBD1 (6 bases). The CDR3 consists of 14 residues. Germline V CDR1 and CDR2: MNHNS, SASEGT. Deletions cut 7 bases from V and 4 bases from J, with 16 bases between. The CDR3 region is CASKEGGATTEAFF. DNA of the CDR3: TGTGCCAGCAAAGAGGGGGGGGCAACCACTGAAGCTTTCTTT.

At least ten counts were recorded for this clonotype. The chain joins TRBV11-2 to TRBJ1-2, with a tentative D call TRBD1 (5 bases). The germline CDR1 and CDR2 sequences are SGHAT and FQNNGV. The CDR3 totals 14 residues. Trimming cost V 8 bases and J 4 bases, with 17 bases left between them. The CDR3 is CASRRGGSSYGYTF. In nucleotides, the CDR3 is TGTGCCAGCCGCCGGGGCGGGAGCTCCTATGGCTACACCTTC.

Remarks on this clonotype: This is likely a read error, given that the CDR3 carries no conserved phenylalanine or tryptophan at its end. The chain employs TRBV11-3 and TRBJ2-2; TRBD2 matches at 8 bases. The CDR3 sequence is 17 residues long. CDR1 and CDR2 from the germline V gene are SGHNT and YENEEA. CDR3 coding DNA: TGTACCAGCAGCTTAGGCAGGTTAGCGGGAAACACCGGGGAGCTGTTTTCT. This translates into CTSSLGRLAGNTGELFS.

The chain has TRBV6-6 and TRBJ1-5; D uncertain. CDR3 length equals 16 residues. The V and J ends lost 3 bases and 13 bases respectively, with 25 bases between them. Germline values: CDR1 MNHNY, CDR2 SVGAGI (reference sequence). Here the CDR3 reads CASSYGRGISNQSQHF. The CDR3 region has the DNA TGTGCCAGCAGTTATGGTCGGGGAATCAGCAATCAATCTCAGCATTTT.

As DNA, the CDR3 is TGTGCCAGTAGTAGAGCCTCCGGGACAGGGCTTTTCGTCTCCTACGAGCAGTACTTC. This encodes CASSRASGTGLFVSYEQYF. The chain uses TRBV19 and TRBJ2-7; 9 bases align to TRBD1. The CDR3 runs 19 residues. CDR1 is LNHDA, CDR2 SQIVND, per germline (reference sequence). The V segment lost 4 bases and the J segment 0 bases; nucleotides outside the gene matches: 16.

This clonotype was seen ten or more times. V gene TRBV29-1 combines with J gene TRBJ1-1; D is uncertain. The CDR3 runs to 12 residues. Germline assignment: CDR1 SQVTM and CDR2 ANQGSEA. Trimming cost V 6 bases and J 1 base, with 9 bases left between them. For the CDR3, the DNA is TGCAGCGTCAGAGACCCGAACACTGAAGCTTTCTTT. Translation gives CSVRDPNTEAFF.

A note on this clonotype: Just one base apart from a much larger clone, this may be a read error. This sequence joins TRBV5-6 and TRBJ2-1; 8 bases are shared with TRBD1. Trimming cost V 5 bases and J 12 bases; bases outside gene matches: 10. The CDR3 is made up of 13 amino acids. Germline CDR1 SGHDT, CDR2 YYEEEE. CDR3 in DNA: TGTGCCAGCAGTTCCGGACAGGGCCATTGGCAGTTCTTC. Encoded protein: CASSSGQGHWQFF.

This clonotype was detected once. A much larger clone is a single base away; this may be a read error. The V call is TRBV28, the J call TRBJ2-1; 12 bases agree with TRBD2. Germline values: CDR1 MDHEN, CDR2 SYDVKM. The CDR3 has 16 residues. The CDR3 sequence is CASSQVTSGSGNEQSF. Written as DNA, the CDR3 is TGTGCCAGCAGTCAAGTGACTAGCGGGAGCGGGAATGAGCAGTCCTTC.

This clonotype was seen a handful of times. The rearrangement uses TRBV28 and TRBJ2-5; a weak D match, TRBD2 (6 bases). V was shortened by 3 bases and J by 3 bases, with 17 bases between the two germline ends. The CDR3 contains 16 residues. The V gene's germline CDR1 is MDHEN and CDR2 SYDVKM. In DNA, the CDR3 is TGTGCCAGCAGTTTTTTTGCTAGCGCAAAGAAAGAGACCCAGTACTTC. Protein product: CASSFFASAKKETQYF.

The V call is TRBV28, the J call TRBJ2-6; D is uncertain. Trimming pared 9 bases from V and 3 bases from J, leaving 12 bases between. Germline values: CDR1 MDHEN, CDR2 SYDVKM. There are 14 residues in the CDR3. CDR3 residues: CARSSPYGANVLTF. The CDR3 nucleotides are TGTGCCAGAAGTAGCCCATATGGGGCCAACGTCCTGACTTTC.

Regarding this clonotype: Compared with germline, one end of the junction differs, possibly owing to a read error. The chain joins TRBV5-5 to TRBJ2-2; 8 bases align to TRBD1. The CDR3 runs 19 residues. Per the germline V gene, CDR1 is SGHKS and CDR2 is YYEKEE (reference sequence). CDR3 in DNA: TGTGCCAGCAGCTTGGCCCAGGGGGCACCAAAGACGAACACCGGGGAGCTGCCTTTT. Its protein product is CASSLAQGAPKTNTGELPF.

To note about this clonotype: A single base separates this from a much larger clone, so it may be a read error. This chain joins TRBV5-4 and TRBJ2-2, with unresolved D. Germline-derived CDR1 and CDR2 are SGHNT and YYREEE (reference sequence). V lost 0 bases and J lost 5, with 11 bases in between. This CDR3 spans 15 amino acids. The DNA of the CDR3 is TGTGCCAGCAGCTTGGGGACCCCAGTGACCGGGGAGCTGTTTTTT. Amino acid sequence: CASSLGTPVTGELFF.

Worth noting for this clonotype: One end of the junction is discordant with germline, which a read error may explain. This chain joins TRBV6-5 and TRBJ2-4, with D perhaps TRBD1 (5 bases). The CDR3 runs to 15 residues. Looked up from germline, CDR1 is MNHEY and CDR2 is SVGAGI. Here the CDR3 DNA reads TGTGCCAGCAGCGCGGACATGGCTCTAACAAACATTCGGTACTTC. Protein: CASSADMALTNIRYF.

Worth noting for this clonotype: Since a much larger clone is just one base distant, this may be a read error. The chain has TRBV28 and TRBJ2-5; 7 nucleotides agree with TRBD1. Trimming cost V 6 bases and J 4 bases; bases outside gene matches: 5. The CDR3 consists of 13 residues. The germline V gene has CDR1 MDHEN and CDR2 SYDVKM. The CDR3 is CASRKGARETQYF. The CDR3, as DNA: TGTGCCAGCAGGAAGGGGGCCCGAGAGACCCAGTACTTC. The full variable domain, in which reference TRBV28 and TRBJ2-5 provide the parts outside the CDR3, is DVKVTQSSRYLVKRTGEKVFLECVQDMDHENMFWYRQDPGLGLRLIYFSYDVKMKEKGDIPEGYSVSREKKERFSLILESASTNQTSMYLCASRKGARETQYFGPGTRLLVL.

Points on this clonotype: The junction differs from germline at one of its ends, possibly a read error. This chain joins TRBV4-2 and TRBJ2-1; D tentatively fits TRBD1 or TRBD2 (5 bases each). The CDR3 runs 17 residues. The germline V gene encodes CDR1 LGHNA and CDR2 YNFKEQ. The CDR3 reads CASSQLATGPASNEQFF. The CDR3 DNA reads TGTGCCAGCAGCCAACTGGCCACGGGGCCAGCGAGCAATGAACAGTTCTTC.

Remarks on this clonotype: A much larger clone differs by one base, so this may be a read error. The chain combines TRBV28 with TRBJ2-3; either TRBD1 or TRBD2 may fit D (6 bases each). This CDR3 has 15 residues. Germline V gene lookup returns CDR1 MDHEN and CDR2 SYDVKM. The CDR3, as DNA: TGTGCCAGCAGTTTTGGGGGGCGCCTAATAGATATGCAGTATTTT. It translates to CASSFGGRLIDMQYF.

CDR3 sequence: CASSSLPRQGGTGELFF. CDR3 nucleotides: TGTGCCAGCAGCTCCCTTCCCAGACAGGGTGGTACCGGGGAGCTGTTTTTT. The rearrangement links TRBV11-2 to TRBJ2-2; TRBD1 matches at 7 bases. Germline V gene sequence: CDR1 SGHAT, CDR2 FQNNGV. With V trimmed by 4 bases and J by 5 bases, 13 bases remained unmatched. This CDR3 contains 17 residues. Variable domain in full (rest from reference TRBV11-2 and TRBJ2-2): EAGVAQSPRYKIIEKRQSVAFWCNPISGHATLYWYQQILGQGPKLLIQFQNNGVVDDSQLPKDRFSAERLKGVDSTLKIQPAKLEDSAVYLCASSSLPRQGGTGELFFGEGSRLTVL.

A few counts support this clonotype. The rearrangement links TRBV28 to TRBJ1-2, with D possibly TRBD1 on 5 matching bases. The CDR3 covers 13 residues. The V and J ends lost 2 bases and 8 bases respectively, with 12 bases between them. CDR1 is MDHEN and CDR2 is SYDVKM in the germline V gene. The CDR3 loop is CASSLVGNRGYTF. DNA of the CDR3: TGTGCCAGCAGTTTAGTGGGGAACAGGGGCTACACCTTC.

In regard to this clonotype: Because the CDR3's place on the DNA is in doubt, the DNA is left out and the CDR3 is given as listed by TCRdb. V and J are TRBV27 and TRBJ1-5. Germline V gene data show CDR1 as MNHEY and CDR2 as SMNVEV (reference sequence). Including both end residues, the CDR3 is 14 amino acids long. This chain's CDR3 is CASSSSTGLQPQHF.

This clonotype was picked up many times. The chain uses TRBV14 and TRBJ2-3; possible D gene TRBD2, 6 bases. Germline V CDR1 and CDR2: SGHDN, FVKESK. The V end lost 1 base, the J end lost 2 bases, and 13 bases lay between the germline ends. The CDR3 is made up of 16 amino acids. The CDR3 reads CASSQVPGVVTDTQYF. The CDR3 DNA sequence: TGTGCCAGCAGCCAAGTCCCGGGAGTCGTCACAGATACGCAGTATTTT.

This chain uses TRBV11-2 with TRBJ2-1, with D perhaps TRBD2 (6 bases). V was cut by 4 bases and J by 9 bases, with 13 bases left in between. From germline, CDR1 is SGHAT and CDR2 FQNNGV. The CDR3 loop spans 13 amino acids. Here the CDR3 DNA reads TGTGCCAGCAGCTCGTATGGGGGGTCTGAGCAGTTCTTC. Its protein is CASSSYGGSEQFF.

This clonotype occurred a few times. An end of the junction differs from the germline gene, which may be a read error. The chain employs TRBV11-2 and TRBJ2-2, with 14 bases fitting TRBD2. Germline-derived CDR1 and CDR2 are SGHAT and FQNNGV. The CDR3 has 16 amino acids. The CDR3 is CASGDRGLAGVRELLF. DNA for the CDR3: TGTGCCAGCGGCGACCGGGGACTAGCGGGAGTCAGGGAGCTGCTTTTT.